This is a list of T cell receptor beta chains from one sample in a study of post-analysis software for immune sequencing data. In TCRdb, the PCR reads were re-called with MiXCR into one record per CDR3 protein. The sample lists hundreds of thousands of distinct CDR3 sequences; over 35% were seen once. The sample comprised blood. These receptors all stem from a girl aged 10-17 years with multiple sclerosis. Both conserved end residues are part of each CDR3. Fields, in order: J gene, D gene, V gene, clone size, CDR3 DNA, CDR3 protein. A D gene is named only where the DNA matches it firmly. A row's size may be missing; if present it is once, few, many or a size class.

>TRBJ2-3|TRBD2|TRBV4-3|few
TGCGCCAGCAGCCAAGATGGGACTAGCGGGTTCTCAGATACGCAGTATTTT
CASSQDGTSGFSDTQYF
>TRBJ2-5|NA|TRBV18|NA
TGTGCCAGCTCACTAGGACATACCCAAGAGACCCAGTACTTC
CASSLGHTQETQYF
>TRBJ1-1|TRBD1|TRBV7-2|many
TGTGCCAGCAGTCGGACAGGGGGCCCGAACACTGAAGCTTTCTTT
CASSRTGGPNTEAFF
>TRBJ2-3|NA|TRBV12-3/TRBV12-4|few
TGTGCCAGCAGTTTTCTGGGTAGCACAGATACGCAGTATTTT
CASSFLGSTDTQYF
>TRBJ1-4|NA|TRBV6-6|NA
TGTGCCAGCAGGGGGGGGGAGGAAAAACTGTTTTTT
CASRGGEEKLFF
>TRBJ2-7|TRBD1|TRBV12-3/TRBV12-4|few
TGTGCCAGCAATAATCGGGACAGGGGGACCTACGAGCAGTACTTC
CASNNRDRGTYEQYF
>TRBJ2-7|NA|TRBV12-3/TRBV12-4|NA
TGTGCCAGCAGTCCCCCGGGACAACTTCCTGGCGAGCAGTACTTC
CASSPPGQLPGEQYF
>TRBJ2-5|NA|TRBV20-1|NA
TGCAGTGCTAGACCCGGTCCAGAGACCCAGTACTTC
CSARPGPETQYF
>TRBJ2-7|TRBD2|TRBV20-1|few
TGCAGTGCTAGAGGACTAGCGGGAGACCAGAGGTACGAGCAGTACTTC
CSARGLAGDQRYEQYF
>TRBJ2-3|TRBD1|TRBV29-1|NA
TGCAGCGTTGGGGACAGGGGGCGTAGAGATACGCAGTATTTT
CSVGDRGRRDTQYF
>TRBJ2-3|NA|TRBV7-2|NA
TGTGCCAGCAACTTATATCAGGACTCCAATCAGCCCCAGTATTTT
CASNLYQDSNQPQYF